A single count supports the clone carrying this T cell receptor beta chain. Some clones are missing from TCRdb's copy, which holds only in-frame ones; the method was immunoSEQ multiplex PCR. The repertoire holds about 1 million clones, with about 70% as singletons. The V and J ends lost 6 bases and 3 bases, in that order; junction bases with no gene match: 10. The germline gives CDR1 SQVTM, CDR2 ANQGSEA. This CDR3 has 15 residues. This sample is part of a study of shared clonotypes between healthy human individuals. Overall study: Contributing individuals were two females and three males aged 18 to 49. CD4 naive and CD4 memory each took three plates per donor, while CD8 naive took two and CD8 memory one.

V is TRBV29-1 and J is TRBJ2-2, with 7 bases aligning to TRBD1. The TCR was taken from a man aged 18 to 30 in good health. The sample was memory CD4+ T cells sorted from blood. Stated subset: CD45RA-negative fraction. CDR3 sequence reads: CSVASGTDYTGELFF. The CDR3 DNA reads as TGCAGCGTAGCATCCGGGACAGACTACACCGGGGAGCTGTTTTTT.